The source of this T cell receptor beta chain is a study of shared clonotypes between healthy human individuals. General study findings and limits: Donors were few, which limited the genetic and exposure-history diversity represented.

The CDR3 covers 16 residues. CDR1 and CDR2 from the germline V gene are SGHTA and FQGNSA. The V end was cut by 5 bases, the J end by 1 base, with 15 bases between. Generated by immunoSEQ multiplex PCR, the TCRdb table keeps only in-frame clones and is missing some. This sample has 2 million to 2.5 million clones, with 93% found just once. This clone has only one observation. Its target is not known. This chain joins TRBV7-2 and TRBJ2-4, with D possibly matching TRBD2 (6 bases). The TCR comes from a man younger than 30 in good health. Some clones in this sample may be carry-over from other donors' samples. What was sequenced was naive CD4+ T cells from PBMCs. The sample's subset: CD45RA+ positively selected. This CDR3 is CASSRGGNGAKNIQYF. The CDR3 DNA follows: TGTGCCAGCAGCAGGGGCGGGAACGGGGCCAAAAACATTCAGTACTTC.